What follows are 9 T cell receptor beta chains derived from one specimen sequenced in a study of cytomegalovirus exposure and HLA in healthy donors. PCR used 60 Vbeta primers and 13 Jbeta primers. The data were produced by immunoSEQ multiplex PCR, yet TCRdb's version contains in-frame clones alone and is incomplete. The data show more than 80,000 clones, with approximately 89% seen just once and about a tenth held by the top ten. Sequencing was carried out using PBMCs. These receptors all stem from a man aged 25-45 years in good health and CMV-seropositive.

The chain joins TRBV10-3 to TRBJ2-3; 8 nucleotides agree with TRBD2. This CDR3 contains 15 residues. After removal of 2 bases from V and 6 bases from J, the junction contained 7 bases not matched to a gene. CDR1 is ENHRY, CDR2 SYGVKD, per germline. The CDR3 DNA follows: TGTGCCATCAGTGAGCGGGAACGGGGGGGCGATACGCAGTATTTT. It translates to CAISERERGGDTQYF.

The chain employs TRBV6-1 and TRBJ1-2; a possible D gene is TRBD1 (5 bases). The germline V gene encodes CDR1 MNHNS and CDR2 SASEGT. This CDR3 is built from 12 residues. Trimming removed 4 bases from V and 5 bases from J, with 8 bases in between. The CDR3 is CASSGTPYGYTF. The CDR3 DNA is TGTGCCAGCAGTGGGACACCATATGGCTACACCTTC.

V gene TRBV2 combines with J gene TRBJ2-1, with 7 bases identical to TRBD1. The V gene's germline CDR1 is SNHLY and CDR2 FYNNEI. The CDR3 extends over 15 amino acids. With V trimmed by 5 bases and J by 0 bases, 4 bases remained unmatched. CDR3 in amino acids: CASSRQGGSYNEQFF. CDR3 nucleotide sequence: TGTGCCAGCAGTCGACAGGGTGGCTCCTACAATGAGCAGTTCTTC.

The V and J genes are TRBV9 and TRBJ2-7, with D possibly TRBD2 on 6 matching bases. This CDR3 contains 15 residues. Germline lookup yields CDR1 SGDLS and CDR2 YYNGEE. The ends were cut back, 0 bases at V and 6 bases at J, with 16 bases in the middle. The chain's CDR3 is CASSVESGGLVEQYF. CDR3 nucleotide sequence: TGTGCCAGCAGCGTAGAATCAGGAGGGTTGGTCGAGCAGTACTTC.

The rearrangement joins TRBV2 to TRBJ2-3; the D gene is possibly TRBD1 (6 bases). V gave up 4 bases and J gave up 3 bases, with 8 bases separating them. Germline CDR1 and CDR2: SNHLY and FYNNEI. CDR3 size: 13 residues. The CDR3 DNA reads TGTGCCAGCAGTGTTCAGGGGACAGATACGCAGTATTTT. Its translation: CASSVQGTDTQYF.

The genes are TRBV28 and TRBJ2-3; 10 bases align to TRBD2. The CDR3 totals 15 residues. V shed 6 bases, J shed 5 bases, and the junction held 8 bases outside the gene matches. CDR1 and CDR2 from the germline V gene are MDHEN and SYDVKM. The chain's CDR3 is CASSPAGGPIDTQYF. DNA for the CDR3: TGTGCCAGCAGCCCAGCGGGAGGGCCCATAGATACGCAGTATTTT.

J is TRBJ2-2 and V is TRBV29-1; 7 nucleotides align to TRBD1. V was pared by 0 bases and J by 0 bases, with 4 bases of the junction left unmatched. The CDR3 is 16 amino acids. Germline CDR1 reads SQVTM; CDR2 reads ANQGSEA. The CDR3 DNA reads as TGCAGCGTTGAAGACTGGGACAGAGCGAACACCGGGGAGCTGTTTTTT. Translating gives CSVEDWDRANTGELFF.

This clone turned up a few times. The rearrangement links TRBV18 to TRBJ2-7; 13 bases match TRBD2. The V gene's germline CDR1 is KGHSH and CDR2 LQKENI. V shed 1 base and J 3 bases; nucleotides not matched to a gene: 6. This CDR3 contains 17 residues. CDR3 bases: TGTGCCAGCTCACCACGTAGGACTAGCGGGAGCGTCTACGAGCAGTACTTC. Its translation is CASSPRRTSGSVYEQYF.

The V call is TRBV5-6, the J call TRBJ2-1, with TRBD1 matching over 9 bases. This CDR3 has 15 residues. Looked up from germline, CDR1 is SGHDT and CDR2 is YYEEEE. J was trimmed by 5 bases and V by 3 bases; bases with no gene match: 6. CDR3 bases: TGTGCCAGCAGCTGGGGACAGGGCAGGGACAATGAGCAGTTCTTC. Encoded protein: CASSWGQGRDNEQFF.